The 23 T cell receptor beta chains in this list originate from one sample, sequenced in a study of OX40 agonist ivuxolimab in advanced cancers. Some clones are missing from TCRdb's copy, which holds only in-frame ones; the method was immunoSEQ multiplex PCR. The sample records tens of thousands of clones, about 85% being singletons. The starting material was CD4+ or CD8+ T cells sorted from blood, obtained in a trial of the OX40 agonist ivuxolimab. The source is an adult with an advanced solid tumor such as melanoma, head and neck, liver or kidney cancer.

This rearrangement joins TRBV28 to TRBJ1-2; D not certain. Germline-derived CDR1 and CDR2 are MDHEN and SYDVKM. Trimming took off 2 bases at V and 0 bases at J, with 10 bases between the two ends. The CDR3 spans 15 residues. The CDR3 protein is CASSLGGITNYGYTF. The CDR3 DNA reads as TGTGCCAGCAGTTTAGGAGGGATAACTAACTATGGCTACACCTTC.

This rearrangement joins TRBV7-9 to TRBJ1-6; the match to TRBD1 covers 9 bases. CDR3 size: 16 residues. V was clipped by 5 bases and J by 9 bases; unmatched bases: 11. The germline V gene has CDR1 SEHNR and CDR2 FQNEAQ (reference sequence). The CDR3 is CASSEHRGLSRSPLHF. The CDR3 region has the DNA TGTGCCAGCAGCGAACACAGGGGGCTATCCCGTTCACCCCTCCACTTT.

The chain's CDR3 is CSATLRGKYEQYF. In DNA, the CDR3 is TGCAGCGCAACCCTCCGGGGAAAATACGAGCAGTACTTC. The chain has TRBV29-1 and TRBJ2-7, with D perhaps matching TRBD2 (5 bases). Germline V gene data show CDR1 as SQVTM and CDR2 as ANQGSEA. Trimming shortened V by 7 bases and J by 4 bases, and 17 bases separated the two germline ends. The CDR3 is 13 residues long.

The chain links TRBV5-1 to TRBJ2-7; D is ambiguous. The CDR3 consists of 13 residues. The V end was cut by 0 bases, the J end by 4 bases, with 8 bases between. Germline CDR1 and CDR2: SGHRS and YFSETQ. The CDR3 sequence: CASSLASEYEQYF. CDR3 bases: TGCGCCAGCAGCTTGGCCTCAGAATACGAGCAGTACTTC.

The CDR3 bases are TGTGCCAGCAGCGAACGGGTTAACGGGGGGGAAGCTTTCTTT. Amino acid sequence: CASSERVNGGEAFF. The chain carries TRBV9 and TRBJ1-1; a weak D match, TRBD1 (5 bases). V lost 3 bases to trimming and J lost 8 bases, with 17 bases between them. The V gene's germline CDR1 is SGDLS and CDR2 YYNGEE. This CDR3 spans 14 amino acids.

This clone came up a few times. This sequence joins TRBV2 and TRBJ1-1, with a possible D match to TRBD1 (5 bases). V was cut by 7 bases and J by 1 base, with 16 bases left in between. Looked up from germline, CDR1 is SNHLY and CDR2 is FYNNEI. CDR3 length equals 15 residues. The CDR3 bases are TGTGCCAGCACACTAAGTACAGGCACGAACACTGAAGCTTTCTTT. Protein sequence: CASTLSTGTNTEAFF. Full variable domain (missing parts from reference TRBV2 and TRBJ1-1): EPEVTQTPSHQVTQMGQEVILRCVPISNHLYFYWYRQILGQKVEFLVSFYNNEISEKSEIFDDQFSVERPDGSNFTLKIRSTKLEDSAMYFCASTLSTGTNTEAFFGQGTRLTVV.

V usage is TRBV5-4 and J usage is TRBJ2-2, with D maybe TRBD2 (6 bases). There are 16 residues in the CDR3. V was shortened by 4 bases and J by 0 bases, with 13 bases between the two germline ends. CDR1 is SGHNT and CDR2 is YYREEE in the germline V gene (reference sequence). This CDR3 is CASSPAAGSNTGELFF. The CDR3 nucleotides are TGTGCCAGCAGCCCTGCGGCGGGGTCGAACACCGGGGAGCTGTTTTTT.

The V gene is TRBV18, the J gene TRBJ1-1, with a weak D call TRBD1 (5 bases). Trimming left V 6 bases short and J 7 bases short, with 15 bases between. The CDR3 has 13 residues. CDR1 KGHSH and CDR2 LQKENI come from the germline V gene. The DNA of the CDR3 is TGTGCCAGCTCCCTGGGACCCCGACTTGAAGCTTTCTTT. Translating gives CASSLGPRLEAFF.

The V call is TRBV18, the J call TRBJ1-4, with TRBD1 matching 11 bases. The germline V gene encodes CDR1 KGHSH and CDR2 LQKENI. The CDR3 covers 15 residues. The trim removed 0 bases at V and 8 bases at J, leaving 2 bases unmatched. CDR3 amino acids: CASSPPGQGGEKLFF. CDR3 nucleotides: TGTGCCAGCTCACCACCGGGACAGGGGGGCGAAAAACTGTTTTTT. Full variable domain (outside the CDR3, taken from reference TRBV18 and TRBJ1-4): NAGVMQNPRHLVRRRGQEARLRCSPMKGHSHVYWYRQLPEEGLKFMVYLQKENIIDESGMPKERFSAEFPKEGPSILRIQQVVRGDSAAYFCASSPPGQGGEKLFFGSGTQLSVL.

This clone was recorded only once. The V call is TRBV7-9, the J call TRBJ2-7, with 12 bases lining up with TRBD2. Germline CDR1 reads SEHNR; CDR2 reads FQNEAQ (reference sequence). This CDR3 has 15 residues. After removal of 4 bases from V and 7 bases from J, the junction contained 8 bases not matched to a gene. The CDR3 sequence is CASSSTGLAGQEQYF. CDR3 bases: TGTGCCAGCAGCTCAACAGGACTAGCGGGGCAAGAGCAGTACTTC.

The CDR3 DNA reads as TGTGCCAGCAGCCCCGACAGGGGGGGTGGCTACACCTTC. This codes for CASSPDRGGGYTF. This chain links TRBV7-9 with TRBJ1-2, with TRBD1 matching over 9 bases. Trimming removed 5 bases from V and 7 bases from J; junction bases left unmatched: 5. The CDR3 runs to 13 residues. Germline V lookup: CDR1 SEHNR, CDR2 FQNEAQ (reference sequence).

The V and J genes are TRBV28 and TRBJ1-3; D is possibly TRBD1 (5 bases). Deletions cut 3 bases from V and 4 bases from J, with 10 bases between. The germline CDR1 and CDR2 sequences are MDHEN and SYDVKM. The CDR3 is 14 residues long. CDR3 protein: CASSLRGDGNTIYF. The CDR3, as DNA: TGTGCCAGCAGTTTGCGGGGGGACGGAAACACCATATATTTT.

This chain links TRBV9 with TRBJ1-2, with 7 bases aligning to TRBD1. V was pared by 7 bases and J by 1 base, with 7 bases of the junction left unmatched. CDR1 is SGDLS and CDR2 is YYNGEE in the germline V gene. The CDR3 consists of 14 residues. CDR3 DNA: TGTGCCAGCCCGACAGGGCCCTTTAACTATGGCTACACCTTC. Its protein product is CASPTGPFNYGYTF.

This chain joins TRBV2 and TRBJ2-2; no clear D gene. Trimming took 5 bases from V and 4 from J, leaving 8 bases between them. This CDR3 has 13 amino acids. Germline lookup yields CDR1 SNHLY and CDR2 FYNNEI. The CDR3, as DNA: TGTGCCAGCAGTTTGAGTTCCACCGGGGAGCTGTTTTTT. Encoded protein: CASSLSSTGELFF.

The rearrangement links TRBV28 to TRBJ1-6; D gene uncertain. The CDR3 loop spans 14 amino acids. CDR1 is MDHEN, CDR2 SYDVKM, per germline. V lost 4 bases and J lost 8, with 12 bases in between. The CDR3 region has the DNA TGTGCCAGCAGTTCCGGACGGGTTGATTCACCCCTCCACTTT. Translated: CASSSGRVDSPLHF.

In this sample, this clone turned up once. V gene TRBV28 combines with J gene TRBJ2-1; D unresolved. This CDR3 has 12 residues. Trimming took 0 bases from V and 7 from J, leaving 4 bases between them. Germline loops: CDR1 MDHEN, CDR2 SYDVKM. CDR3 sequence reads: CASSLWGNEQFF. CDR3 DNA: TGTGCCAGCAGTTTATGGGGGAATGAGCAGTTCTTC.

This chain uses TRBV11-3 with TRBJ2-5; 8 bases are shared with TRBD1. Germline CDR1 is SGHNT and CDR2 is YENEEA. Trimming took 4 bases from V and 1 from J; bases not matched to a gene: 5. CDR3 length: 15 residues. CDR3 region: CASSSGQGLQETQYF. The CDR3 DNA reads as TGTGCCAGCAGCTCCGGACAGGGCCTCCAAGAGACCCAGTACTTC.

The chain carries TRBV15 and TRBJ1-4, with TRBD1 as a possible D gene (5 bases). The V end lost 0 bases, the J end lost 4 bases, and 12 bases lay between the germline ends. CDR3 length: 16 amino acids. CDR1 and CDR2 (germline): LNHNV, YYDKDF (reference sequence). The CDR3 DNA reads as TGTGCCACCAGCAGAGATCCGAGGGGTGTTAATGAAAAACTGTTTTTT. This codes for CATSRDPRGVNEKLFF.

This chain connects TRBV7-3 to TRBJ2-2; TRBD1 is a possible D gene (6 bases). V shed 5 bases and J shed 0 bases, with 7 bases lying between them. The CDR3 sequence is 14 residues long. CDR1 is SGHTA, CDR2 FQGTGA, per germline. The CDR3 reads CASSRQANTGELFF. The CDR3, as DNA: TGTGCCAGCAGCAGACAGGCGAACACCGGGGAGCTGTTTTTT.

J is TRBJ2-7 and V is TRBV6-4; TRBD2 agrees at 14 bases. This CDR3 has 16 residues. From germline, CDR1 is MRHNA and CDR2 SNTAGT. V trimming: 7 bases; J trimming: 2 bases; junction bases outside the gene matches: 7. CDR3 loop: CASNSGLAGGTYEQYF. The CDR3 nucleotides read TGTGCCAGCAACTCAGGACTAGCGGGGGGAACCTACGAGCAGTACTTC.

V gene TRBV29-1 combines with J gene TRBJ1-2, with D possibly being TRBD1 (6 bases). V shed 3 bases and J shed 8 bases, with 10 bases lying between them. The CDR3 is 11 amino acids. The germline V gene encodes CDR1 SQVTM and CDR2 ANQGSEA. Here the CDR3 reads CSVDTGWGYTF. The DNA of the CDR3 is TGCAGCGTTGACACAGGGTGGGGCTACACCTTC.

V usage is TRBV19 and J usage is TRBJ2-2, with TRBD2 identical over 7 bases. The CDR3 has 15 amino acids. CDR1 and CDR2 (germline): LNHDA, SQIVND (reference sequence). Losses at the gene ends were 6 bases for V and 0 bases for J; bases not matched to a gene: 4. The CDR3 loop reads CASSRTSPNTGELFF. The CDR3 coding sequence is TGTGCCAGTAGCCGGACTAGTCCGAACACCGGGGAGCTGTTTTTT.

The rearrangement joins TRBV30 to TRBJ1-5; D might be TRBD1 (6 bases). V was trimmed by 2 bases and J by 7 bases, leaving 12 bases between them. Germline V gene lookup returns CDR1 GTSNPN and CDR2 SVGIG (reference sequence). This CDR3 has 13 amino acids. Here the CDR3 reads CAWSTGFNQPQHF. The CDR3 DNA reads as TGTGCCTGGAGTACAGGGTTTAACCAGCCCCAGCATTTT.